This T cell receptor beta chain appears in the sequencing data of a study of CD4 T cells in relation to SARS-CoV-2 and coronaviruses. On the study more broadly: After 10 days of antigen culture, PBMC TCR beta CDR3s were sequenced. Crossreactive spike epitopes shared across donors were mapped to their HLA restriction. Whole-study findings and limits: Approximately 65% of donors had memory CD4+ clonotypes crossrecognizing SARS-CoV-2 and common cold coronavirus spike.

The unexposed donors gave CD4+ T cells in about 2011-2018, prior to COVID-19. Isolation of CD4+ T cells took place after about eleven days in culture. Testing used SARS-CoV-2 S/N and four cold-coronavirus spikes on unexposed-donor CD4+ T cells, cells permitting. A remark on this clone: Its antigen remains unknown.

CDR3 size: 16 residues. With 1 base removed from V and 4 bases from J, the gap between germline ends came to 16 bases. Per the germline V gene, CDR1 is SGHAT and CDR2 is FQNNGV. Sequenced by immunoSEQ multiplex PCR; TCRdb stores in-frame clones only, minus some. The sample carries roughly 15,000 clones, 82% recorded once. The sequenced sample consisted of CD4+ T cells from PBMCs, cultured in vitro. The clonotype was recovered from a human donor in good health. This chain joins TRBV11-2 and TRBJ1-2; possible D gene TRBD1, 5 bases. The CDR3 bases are TGTGCCAGCAGCTTAGGGAGGGACGGGACTCTCTATGGCTACACCTTC. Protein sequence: CASSLGRDGTLYGYTF.